Each of the 14 T cell receptor beta chains below was sequenced from the same sample in a study of cytomegalovirus exposure and HLA in healthy donors. Amplification used 60 Vbeta primers and 13 Jbeta primers. This table comes from immunoSEQ multiplex PCR, and its TCRdb copy is limited to in-frame clones, with some not included. Of approximately 120,000 clones listed, over 65% are singletons. Material for sequencing was PBMCs. The receptors stem from a man aged 30-40 years in good health and CMV-seronegative.

The rearrangement links TRBV28 to TRBJ2-7, with D perhaps matching TRBD1 (6 bases). The length of the CDR3 is 13 residues. Between the trimmed V and J ends, which lost 7 bases and 4 bases, there was a span of 14 bases. CDR1 MDHEN and CDR2 SYDVKM come from the germline V gene. The CDR3 coding sequence is TGTGCCAGCAACCGGGACATGGGGTACGAGCAGTACTTC. Its translation is CASNRDMGYEQYF. The variable domain in full, completed from reference TRBV28 and TRBJ2-7, reads DVKVTQSSRYLVKRTGEKVFLECVQDMDHENMFWYRQDPGLGLRLIYFSYDVKMKEKGDIPEGYSVSREKKERFSLILESASTNQTSMYLCASNRDMGYEQYFGPGTRLTVT.

CDR3 sequence (DNA): TGTGCCAGCAGCCAAGGTGGGGGCCCCCTCGTCACCCTCCACTTT. This translates into CASSQGGGPLVTLHF. The J gene is TRBJ1-6, the V gene TRBV4-2; tentative D call: TRBD1 (6 bases). The germline V gene encodes CDR1 LGHNA and CDR2 YNFKEQ. The CDR3 length is 15 residues. V was clipped by 1 base and J by 14 bases, with 18 bases between them.

This clone appeared a single time. The chain carries TRBV5-1 and TRBJ1-4; possible D gene TRBD1, 5 bases. CDR3 length: 14 amino acids. Trimming cost V 1 base and J 5 bases, with 9 bases left between them. Germline V gene data show CDR1 as SGHRS and CDR2 as YFSETQ. CDR3 region: CASSLWGGNEKLFF. The CDR3 DNA reads as TGCGCCAGCAGCTTGTGGGGGGGGAATGAAAAACTGTTTTTT.

J is TRBJ1-6 and V is TRBV10-3; D remains ambiguous. This CDR3 has 14 residues. Germline V CDR1 and CDR2: ENHRY, SYGVKD. Between the trimmed V and J ends, which lost 2 bases and 10 bases, there was a span of 12 bases. The CDR3 DNA sequence: TGTGCCATCAGTGAGACTCGGGAGGGATCACCCCTCCACTTT. Translated: CAISETREGSPLHF.

The chain carries TRBV28 and TRBJ1-1; TRBD1 is a possible D gene (5 bases). CDR1 and CDR2 from the germline V gene are MDHEN and SYDVKM. Trimming took off 6 bases at V and 3 bases at J, with 14 bases between the two ends. The CDR3 contains 14 residues. The CDR3 protein is CASRTPGHYTEAFF. The CDR3, as DNA: TGTGCCAGCAGGACACCCGGACATTACACTGAAGCTTTCTTT.

The chain employs TRBV28 and TRBJ1-5, with 7 positions matching TRBD1. Germline CDR1 reads MDHEN; CDR2 reads SYDVKM. The CDR3 totals 14 residues. V gave up 6 bases and J gave up 4 bases; unmatched junction bases: 6. The CDR3 bases are TGTGCCAGCAGAGGGACAGCCTCTAATCAGCCCCAGCATTTT. Residues: CASRGTASNQPQHF.

The V gene is TRBV7-2, the J gene TRBJ2-4, with D maybe TRBD2 (5 bases). CDR1 and CDR2 from the germline V gene are SGHTA and FQGNSA. This CDR3 has 12 amino acids. Trimming left V 11 bases short and J 1 base short, with 9 bases between. This CDR3 is CAPPGAKNIQYF. CDR3 coding DNA: TGTGCCCCCCCGGGGGCCAAAAACATTCAGTACTTC. Full variable domain (missing parts from reference TRBV7-2 and TRBJ2-4): GAGVSQSPSNKVTEKGKDVELRCDPISGHTALYWYRQSLGQGLEFLIYFQGNSAPDKSGLPSDRFSAERTGGSVSTLTIQRTQQEDSAVYLCAPPGAKNIQYFGAGTRLSVL.

The chain recombines TRBV4-2 with TRBJ1-4; 9 nucleotides line up with TRBD1. The germline CDR1 and CDR2 sequences are LGHNA and YNFKEQ. This CDR3 is built from 15 residues. With V trimmed by 6 bases and J by 4 bases, 6 bases remained unmatched. The chain's CDR3 is CASSRSDRGNEKLFF. The DNA of the CDR3 is TGTGCCAGCAGTCGATCGGACAGGGGTAATGAAAAACTGTTTTTT.

This rearrangement joins TRBV7-9 to TRBJ2-2; 15 bases match TRBD2. Germline CDR1 is SEHNR and CDR2 is FQNEAQ (reference sequence). The V segment lost 4 bases and the J segment 2 bases; nucleotides outside the gene matches: 5. The CDR3 has 18 residues. The CDR3: CASSSRTSGRANTGELFF. The DNA of the CDR3 is TGTGCCAGCAGCTCGAGGACTAGCGGGAGGGCTAACACCGGGGAGCTGTTTTTT.

This clone was observed once. The chain carries TRBV28 and TRBJ2-7; unclear D gene. V lost 4 bases to trimming and J lost 6 bases, with 7 bases between them. This CDR3 contains 11 residues. The germline gives CDR1 MDHEN, CDR2 SYDVKM. The CDR3 DNA reads TGTGCCAGCAGTTCGAGAGTCGAGCAGTACTTC. This codes for CASSSRVEQYF.

The CDR3, as DNA: TGTGCCAGCTCTCCGGGACAAGTCACAGATACGCAGTATTTT. It codes for CASSPGQVTDTQYF. The chain combines TRBV18 with TRBJ2-3; tentative D call: TRBD1 (6 bases). Trimming removed 6 bases from V and 2 bases from J, with 12 bases in between. This CDR3 is built from 14 residues. Germline CDR1 KGHSH, CDR2 LQKENI.

For this clone: Other DNA sequences in the sample encode the same CDR3. The chain combines TRBV7-9 with TRBJ1-5, with 7 bases lining up with TRBD1. Germline V CDR1 and CDR2: SEHNR, FQNEAQ (reference sequence). The CDR3 totals 13 residues. Unmatched junction bases numbered 2, after V lost 2 bases and J lost 7 bases. As DNA, the CDR3 is TGTGCCAGCAGCTTACAGGGGGACCAGCCCCAGCATTTT. It yields the protein CASSLQGDQPQHF.

V is TRBV6-5 and J is TRBJ1-2; unclear D gene. V dropped 2 bases and J dropped 3 bases, with 10 bases sitting between them. This CDR3 has 14 residues. CDR1 is MNHEY and CDR2 is SVGAGI in the germline V gene. CDR3 loop: CASSYLGSYYGYTF. In DNA form, the CDR3 reads TGTGCCAGCAGTTACCTCGGGAGCTACTATGGCTACACCTTC.

V gene TRBV28 combines with J gene TRBJ1-3; 9 positions agree with TRBD1. The V and J ends lost 5 bases and 2 bases, in that order; junction bases with no gene match: 7. The CDR3 loop spans 16 amino acids. Per the germline V gene, CDR1 is MDHEN and CDR2 is SYDVKM. CDR3 sequence reads: CASSLLQGATGNTIYF. The CDR3 DNA is TGTGCCAGCAGTCTCCTACAGGGGGCCACTGGAAACACCATATATTTT. Drawing the rest from reference TRBV28 and TRBJ1-3, the complete variable domain is DVKVTQSSRYLVKRTGEKVFLECVQDMDHENMFWYRQDPGLGLRLIYFSYDVKMKEKGDIPEGYSVSREKKERFSLILESASTNQTSMYLCASSLLQGATGNTIYFGEGSWLTVV.